Listed below are T cell receptor beta chains from one sample, sequenced in a study of blood T cell repertoires in COVID-19. The assay was immunoSEQ multiplex PCR, and TCRdb's table has in-frame clones only and misses some. The table has about 190,000 clones, approximately 79% seen once. Source material: peripheral blood. These receptors came from a woman aged 50 to 60 with acute or convalescent COVID-19. The CDR3 runs from the conserved cysteine through the conserved F or W.

V gene: TRBV18
CDR3 protein: CASSPPMDYYGYTF

V gene: TRBV18
CDR3 protein: CASSPIGQGAAKNIQYF

V gene: TRBV19
CDR3 protein: CASSMTRAYNEQFF

V gene: TRBV30
CDR3 protein: CAWSVGPGGTGELFF

V gene: TRBV28
CDR3 protein: CASRNSGSPNEQFF

V gene: TRBV5-5
CDR3 protein: CASRSDSLVNQPQHF

V gene: TRBV9
CDR3 protein: CASSGDRGRGGYTF

V gene: TRBV4-3
CDR3 protein: CASSQEMAGAWYNEQFF

V gene: TRBV18
CDR3 protein: CASSPEIRGLRRDTEAFF

V gene: TRBV19
CDR3 protein: CASKAGNQPQHF

V gene: TRBV6-5
CDR3 protein: CASTDRGRTDTQYF

V gene: TRBV5-1
CDR3 protein: CASSLEATSNTEAFF

V gene: TRBV25-1
CDR3 protein: CASSEFRRGASTNEKLFF

V gene: TRBV3-1/TRBV3-2
CDR3 protein: CASSTTGGKSPLHF

V gene: TRBV5-1
CDR3 protein: CASSSDPTGPGANVLTF

V gene: TRBV27
CDR3 protein: CASSLGARGIAGGREQFF

V gene: TRBV15
CDR3 protein: CATSRALSSYEQYF

V gene: TRBV19
CDR3 protein: CASQEGLANYGYTF

V gene: TRBV3-1/TRBV3-2
CDR3 protein: CASSQAAGKTYEQYF

V gene: TRBV28
CDR3 protein: CASTSGTGFTLSSYEQYF

V gene: TRBV7-2
CDR3 protein: CASSPGTVNTEAFF

V gene: TRBV4-1
CDR3 protein: CASSLVDRANSGNTIYF

V gene: TRBV18
CDR3 protein: CASSPTGTRDTGELFF

V gene: TRBV18
CDR3 protein: CASSSGQIYGYTF

V gene: TRBV18
CDR3 protein: CASSPSLRTPGSYEQYF

V gene: TRBV18
CDR3 protein: CASSPVTGITEAFF

V gene: TRBV2
CDR3 protein: CASSLRTGLTQPQHF

V gene: TRBV9
CDR3 protein: CASSVGVGAAQETQYF

V gene: TRBV6-1
CDR3 protein: CASSANPGLSSMNEQFF

V gene: TRBV3-1/TRBV3-2
CDR3 protein: CASSHDRGFEKLFF